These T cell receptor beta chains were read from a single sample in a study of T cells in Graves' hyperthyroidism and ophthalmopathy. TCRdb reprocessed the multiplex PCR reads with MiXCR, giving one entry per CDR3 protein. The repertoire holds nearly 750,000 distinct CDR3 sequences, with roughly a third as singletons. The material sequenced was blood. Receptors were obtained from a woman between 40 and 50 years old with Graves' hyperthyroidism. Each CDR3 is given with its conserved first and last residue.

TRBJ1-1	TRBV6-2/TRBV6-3	CASSYPVAQAFF
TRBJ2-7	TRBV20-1	CSATKAGVLNLAYEQYF
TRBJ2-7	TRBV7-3	CASSPTVGRNYEQYF
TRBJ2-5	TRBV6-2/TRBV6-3	CASNRDRDTETQYF
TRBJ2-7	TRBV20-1	CSASGRPTEQYF
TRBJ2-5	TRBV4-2	CASSQDREVQETQYF
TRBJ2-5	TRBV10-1	CASRGTVEETQYF
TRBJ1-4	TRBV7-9	CASSQGQSNEKLFF
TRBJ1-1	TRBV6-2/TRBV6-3	CASSYSGGLMNTEAFF
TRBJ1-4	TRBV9	CASSFQGALKEKLFF
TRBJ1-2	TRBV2	CASRVDLYGYTF
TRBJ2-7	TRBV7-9	CASSLVENEQYF
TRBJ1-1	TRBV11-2	CASYRRQVTFF
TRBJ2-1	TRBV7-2	CASSLIRDNEQFF
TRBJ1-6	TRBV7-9	CASSSTGQEPSPLHF